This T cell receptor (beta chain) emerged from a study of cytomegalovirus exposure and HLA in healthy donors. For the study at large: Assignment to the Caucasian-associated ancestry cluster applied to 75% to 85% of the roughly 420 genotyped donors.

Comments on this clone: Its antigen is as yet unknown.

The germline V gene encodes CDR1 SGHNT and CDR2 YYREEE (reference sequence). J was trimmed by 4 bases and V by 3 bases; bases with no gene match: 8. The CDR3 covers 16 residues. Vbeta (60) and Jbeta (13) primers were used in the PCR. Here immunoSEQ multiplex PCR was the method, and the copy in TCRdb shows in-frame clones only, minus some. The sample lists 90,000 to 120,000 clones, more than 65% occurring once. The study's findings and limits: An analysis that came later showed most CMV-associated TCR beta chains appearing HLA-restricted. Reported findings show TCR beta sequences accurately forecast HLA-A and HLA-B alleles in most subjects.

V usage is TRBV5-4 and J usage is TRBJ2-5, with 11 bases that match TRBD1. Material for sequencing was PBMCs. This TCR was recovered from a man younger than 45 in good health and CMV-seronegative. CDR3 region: CASSWAGTGGAETQYF. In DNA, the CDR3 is TGTGCCAGCAGCTGGGCCGGGACAGGGGGGGCAGAGACCCAGTACTTC.